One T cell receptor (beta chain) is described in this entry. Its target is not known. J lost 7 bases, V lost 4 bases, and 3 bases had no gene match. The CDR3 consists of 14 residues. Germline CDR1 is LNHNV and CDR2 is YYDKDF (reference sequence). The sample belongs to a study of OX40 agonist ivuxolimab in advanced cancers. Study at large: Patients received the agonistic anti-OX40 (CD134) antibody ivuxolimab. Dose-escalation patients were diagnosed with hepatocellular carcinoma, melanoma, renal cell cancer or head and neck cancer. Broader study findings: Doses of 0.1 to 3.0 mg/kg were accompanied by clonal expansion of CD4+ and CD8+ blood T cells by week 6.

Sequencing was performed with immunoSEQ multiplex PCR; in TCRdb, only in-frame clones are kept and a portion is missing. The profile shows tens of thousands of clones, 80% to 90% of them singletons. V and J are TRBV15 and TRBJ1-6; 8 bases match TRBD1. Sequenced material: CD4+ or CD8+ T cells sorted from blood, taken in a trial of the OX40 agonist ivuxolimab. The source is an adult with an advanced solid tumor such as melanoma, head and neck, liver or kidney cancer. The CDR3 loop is CATSKGQENSPLHF. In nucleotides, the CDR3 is TGTGCCACCAGCAAGGGACAGGAGAATTCACCCCTCCACTTT.